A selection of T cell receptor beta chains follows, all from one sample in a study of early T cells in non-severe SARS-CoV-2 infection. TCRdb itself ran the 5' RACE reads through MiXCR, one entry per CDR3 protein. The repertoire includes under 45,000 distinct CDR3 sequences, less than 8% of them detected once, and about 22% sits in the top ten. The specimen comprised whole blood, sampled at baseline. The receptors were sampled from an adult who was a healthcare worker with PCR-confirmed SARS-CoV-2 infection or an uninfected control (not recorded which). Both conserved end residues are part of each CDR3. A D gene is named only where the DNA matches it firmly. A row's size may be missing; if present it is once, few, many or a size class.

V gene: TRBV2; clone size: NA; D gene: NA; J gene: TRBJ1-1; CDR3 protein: CASRYRRMNTEAFF; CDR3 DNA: TGTGCCAGCAGATACAGGAGAATGAACACTGAAGCTTTCTTT
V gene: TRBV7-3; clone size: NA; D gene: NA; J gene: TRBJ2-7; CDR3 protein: CASSLNRGSYEQYF; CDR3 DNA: TGTGCCAGCAGCTTAAATCGGGGAAGCTACGAGCAGTACTTC
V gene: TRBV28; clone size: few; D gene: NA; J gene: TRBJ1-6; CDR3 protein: CASFADHNSPLHF; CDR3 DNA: TGTGCCAGCTTCGCAGATCATAATTCACCCCTCCACTTT
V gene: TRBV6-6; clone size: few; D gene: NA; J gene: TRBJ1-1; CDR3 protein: CASSSMGPNTEAFF; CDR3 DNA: TGTGCCAGCAGTTCTATGGGCCCGAACACTGAAGCTTTCTTT
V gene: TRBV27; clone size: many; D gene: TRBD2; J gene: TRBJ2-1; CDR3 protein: CASIPLGLAGGAGDEQFF; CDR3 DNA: TGTGCCAGCATCCCCCTGGGCCTAGCGGGAGGGGCAGGAGATGAGCAGTTCTTC
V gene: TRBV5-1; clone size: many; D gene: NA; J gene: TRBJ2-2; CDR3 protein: CASRPDRIAGELFF; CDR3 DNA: TGCGCCAGCAGGCCGGACAGAATCGCCGGGGAGCTGTTTTTT
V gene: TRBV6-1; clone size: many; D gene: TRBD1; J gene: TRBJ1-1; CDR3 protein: CASRDRGSGAFF; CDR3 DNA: TGTGCCAGCAGAGACAGGGGCTCGGGTGCTTTCTTT
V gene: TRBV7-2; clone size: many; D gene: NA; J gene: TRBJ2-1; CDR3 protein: CASSWSGSSYNEQFF; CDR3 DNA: TGTGCCAGCAGCTGGAGCGGAAGCTCCTACAATGAGCAGTTCTTC
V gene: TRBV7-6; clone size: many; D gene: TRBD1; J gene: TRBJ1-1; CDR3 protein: CASRPGQAGNTEAFF; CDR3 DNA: TGTGCCAGCAGGCCGGGACAGGCAGGAAACACTGAAGCTTTCTTT
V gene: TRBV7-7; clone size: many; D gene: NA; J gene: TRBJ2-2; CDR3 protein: CASSSGSGELFF; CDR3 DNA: TGTGCTAGCAGCAGTGGATCCGGGGAGCTGTTTTTT
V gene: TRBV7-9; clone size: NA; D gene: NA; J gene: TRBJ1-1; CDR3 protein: CASRFGGNTEAFF; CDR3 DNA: TGTGCCAGCAGGTTTGGGGGGAACACTGAAGCTTTCTTT
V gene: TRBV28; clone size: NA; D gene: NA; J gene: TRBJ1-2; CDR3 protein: CASSSRTRVLLGYTF; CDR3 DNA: TGTGCCAGCAGTTCTCGAACCCGGGTCCTCCTGGGCTACACCTTC
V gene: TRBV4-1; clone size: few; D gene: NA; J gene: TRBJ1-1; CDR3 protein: CASSQDTTESEAFF; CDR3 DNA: TGCGCCAGCAGCCAAGATACGACAGAATCTGAAGCTTTCTTT
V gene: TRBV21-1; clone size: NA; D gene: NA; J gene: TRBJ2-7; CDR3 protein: CASSKEIIAGGRLEDEQYF; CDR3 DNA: TGTGCCAGCAGCAAAGAGATTATCGCAGGCGGTCGTCTCGAGGACGAGCAGTACTTC
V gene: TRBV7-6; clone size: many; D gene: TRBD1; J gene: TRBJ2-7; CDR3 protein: CASSPQRSPGQGFSYEQYF; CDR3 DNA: TGTGCCAGCAGCCCACAGCGCAGCCCGGGACAGGGGTTCTCCTACGAGCAGTACTTC
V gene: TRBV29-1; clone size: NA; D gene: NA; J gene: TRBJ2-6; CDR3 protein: CSVETRTSFVLTF; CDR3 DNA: TGCAGCGTTGAAACCCGGACCTCGTTCGTCCTGACTTTC
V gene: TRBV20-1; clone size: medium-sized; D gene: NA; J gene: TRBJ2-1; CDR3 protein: CSARADNEQFF; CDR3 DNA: TGCAGTGCTAGGGCAGACAATGAGCAGTTCTTC
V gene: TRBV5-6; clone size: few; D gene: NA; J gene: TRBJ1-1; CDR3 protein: CASSLGGHTEAFF; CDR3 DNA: TGTGCCAGCAGCCTGGGGGGTCACACTGAAGCTTTCTTT
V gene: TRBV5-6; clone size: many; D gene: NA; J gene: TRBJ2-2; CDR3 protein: CASSLGTGLKLGELFF; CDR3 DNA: TGTGCCAGCAGCTTGGGAACAGGGCTTAAGTTGGGGGAGCTGTTTTTT
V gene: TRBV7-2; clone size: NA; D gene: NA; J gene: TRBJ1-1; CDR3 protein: CASRAGGFDTEAFF; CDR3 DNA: TGTGCCAGCAGGGCTGGGGGGTTTGACACTGAAGCTTTCTTT
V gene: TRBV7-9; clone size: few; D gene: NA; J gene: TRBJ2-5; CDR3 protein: CASSPISGAETQYF; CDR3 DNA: TGTGCCAGCAGCCCGATTTCGGGGGCGGAGACCCAGTACTTC
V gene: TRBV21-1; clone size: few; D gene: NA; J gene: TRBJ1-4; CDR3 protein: CASSKEGRNEKLFF; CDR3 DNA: TGTGCCAGCAGCAAAGAGGGGCGTAATGAAAAACTGTTTTTT
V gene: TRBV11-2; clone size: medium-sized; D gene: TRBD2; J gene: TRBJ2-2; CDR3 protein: CASSWTVGGRAPNTGELFF; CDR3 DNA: TGTGCCAGCAGCTGGACGGTGGGCGGGAGGGCCCCAAACACCGGGGAGCTGTTTTTT
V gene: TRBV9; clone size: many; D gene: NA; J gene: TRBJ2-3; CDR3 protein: CASSQQEGPDTQYF; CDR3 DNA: TGTGCCAGCAGCCAACAGGAGGGGCCTGATACGCAGTATTTT
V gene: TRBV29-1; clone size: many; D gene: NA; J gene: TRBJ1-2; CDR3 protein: CSVRTTGYGYTF; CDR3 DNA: TGCAGCGTTCGCACTACGGGGTATGGCTACACCTTC
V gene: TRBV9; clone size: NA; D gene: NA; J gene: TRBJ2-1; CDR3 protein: CASSVGVADYNEQFF; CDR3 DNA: TGTGCCAGCAGCGTAGGAGTAGCAGACTACAATGAGCAGTTCTTC
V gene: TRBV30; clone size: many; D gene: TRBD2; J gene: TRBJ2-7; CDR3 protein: CAYILAGGIPYEQYF; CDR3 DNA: TGTGCCTATATCCTAGCGGGAGGGATCCCCTACGAGCAGTACTTC
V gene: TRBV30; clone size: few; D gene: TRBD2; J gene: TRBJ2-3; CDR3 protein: CAGSRAGASSTDTQYF; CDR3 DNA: TGTGCCGGGTCTCGAGCGGGAGCTTCCAGCACAGATACGCAGTATTTT
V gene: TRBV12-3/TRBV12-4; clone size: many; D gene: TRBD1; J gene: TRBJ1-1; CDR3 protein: CASSLEGAPRTEAFF; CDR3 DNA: TGTGCCAGCAGTTTGGAGGGGGCCCCGAGGACTGAAGCTTTCTTT
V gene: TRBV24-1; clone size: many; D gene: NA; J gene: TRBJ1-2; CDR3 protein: CATSGHGHFYGYTF; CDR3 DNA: TGTGCCACCAGTGGTCACGGCCATTTTTATGGCTACACCTTC
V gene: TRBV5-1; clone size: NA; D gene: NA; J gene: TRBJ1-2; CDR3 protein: CASSSRGNYGYTF; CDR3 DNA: TGCGCCAGCTCTAGCAGGGGAAACTATGGCTACACCTTC
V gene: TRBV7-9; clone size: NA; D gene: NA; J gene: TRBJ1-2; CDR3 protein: CASSPSVTGGYGYTF; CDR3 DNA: TGTGCCAGCAGCCCTTCTGTTACTGGCGGCTATGGCTACACCTTC
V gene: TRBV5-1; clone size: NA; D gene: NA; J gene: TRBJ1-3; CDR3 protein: CASSLRQGPIISGNTIYF; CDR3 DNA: TGCGCCAGCAGCTTGAGGCAGGGACCTATTATCTCTGGAAACACCATATATTTT
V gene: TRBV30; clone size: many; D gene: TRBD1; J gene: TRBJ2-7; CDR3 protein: CALGTGSFHSYEQYF; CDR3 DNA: TGTGCCCTAGGGACAGGGTCTTTTCACTCCTACGAGCAGTACTTC
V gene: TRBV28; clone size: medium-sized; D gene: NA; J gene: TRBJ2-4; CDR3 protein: CASSPPSGIGIQYF; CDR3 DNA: TGTGCCAGCAGCCCACCTTCTGGTATCGGCATTCAGTACTTC
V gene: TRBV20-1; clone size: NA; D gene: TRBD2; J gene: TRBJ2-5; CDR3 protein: CSAPGPGLGAGTQYF; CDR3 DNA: TGCAGTGCTCCCGGCCCGGGACTAGGCGCGGGGACCCAGTACTTC
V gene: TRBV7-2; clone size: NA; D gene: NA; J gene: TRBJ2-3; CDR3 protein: CASSLRLGGTDTQYF; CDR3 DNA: TGTGCCAGCAGCCTCCGGTTGGGAGGCACAGATACGCAGTATTTT
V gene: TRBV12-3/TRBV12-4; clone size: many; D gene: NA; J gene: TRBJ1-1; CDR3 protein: CASSLREATEAFF; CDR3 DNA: TGTGCCAGCAGTTTAAGGGAGGCCACTGAAGCTTTCTTT
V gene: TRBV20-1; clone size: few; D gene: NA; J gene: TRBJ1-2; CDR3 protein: CSAPEGGYGYTF; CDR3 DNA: TGCAGTGCTCCCGAGGGGGGCTATGGCTACACCTTC
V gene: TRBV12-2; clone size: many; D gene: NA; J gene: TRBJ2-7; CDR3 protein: CASRLDGTGGSYEQYF; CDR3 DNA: TGTGCAAGTCGCTTGGACGGGACAGGGGGATCCTACGAGCAGTACTTC
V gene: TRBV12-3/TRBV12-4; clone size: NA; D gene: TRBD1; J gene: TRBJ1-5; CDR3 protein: CASSFQGDQPQHF; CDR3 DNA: TGTGCCAGCAGTTTCCAGGGGGATCAGCCCCAGCATTTT
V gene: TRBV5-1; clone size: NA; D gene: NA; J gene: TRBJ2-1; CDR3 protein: CASSATGNSYNEQFF; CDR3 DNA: TGCGCCAGCAGCGCAACTGGTAACTCCTACAATGAGCAGTTCTTC
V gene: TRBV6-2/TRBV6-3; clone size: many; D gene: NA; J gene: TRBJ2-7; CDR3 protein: CASRPTGTIYEQYF; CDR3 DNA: TGTGCCAGCAGACCTACCGGGACCATCTACGAGCAGTACTTC
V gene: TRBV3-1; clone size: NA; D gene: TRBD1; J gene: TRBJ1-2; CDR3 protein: CASSQRTGGYGYTF; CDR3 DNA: TGTGCCAGCAGCCAAAGGACAGGGGGATATGGCTACACCTTC
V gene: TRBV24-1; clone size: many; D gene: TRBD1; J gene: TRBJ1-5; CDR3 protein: CATSAGQGREPQHF; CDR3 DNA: TGTGCCACCAGTGCGGGACAGGGGAGGGAGCCCCAGCATTTT
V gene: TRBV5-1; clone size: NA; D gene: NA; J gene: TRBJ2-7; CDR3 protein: CASSSSYYEQYF; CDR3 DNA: TGCGCCAGCAGCTCGAGCTACTACGAGCAGTACTTC
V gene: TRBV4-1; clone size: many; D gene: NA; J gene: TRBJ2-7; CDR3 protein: CASSQGPGTPWREQYF; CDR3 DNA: TGCGCCAGCAGCCAAGGCCCGGGGACTCCTTGGAGGGAGCAGTACTTC
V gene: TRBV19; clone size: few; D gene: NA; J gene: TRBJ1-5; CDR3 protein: CASSISQRTASQPQHF; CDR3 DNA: TGTGCCAGTAGTATTTCCCAAAGGACAGCGAGTCAGCCCCAGCATTTT
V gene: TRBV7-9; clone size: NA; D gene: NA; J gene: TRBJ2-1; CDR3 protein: CASRPLGFNEQFF; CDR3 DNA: TGTGCCAGCAGACCCCTGGGGTTCAATGAGCAGTTCTTC
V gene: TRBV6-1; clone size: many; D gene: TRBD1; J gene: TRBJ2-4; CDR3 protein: CASSSDRQGYF; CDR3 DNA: TGTGCCAGCAGTTCGGACAGGCAGGGATACTTC
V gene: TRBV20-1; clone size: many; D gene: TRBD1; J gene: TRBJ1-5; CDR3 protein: CSARDRDRYNQPQHF; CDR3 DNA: TGCAGTGCTAGGGATAGGGACAGATACAATCAGCCCCAGCATTTT
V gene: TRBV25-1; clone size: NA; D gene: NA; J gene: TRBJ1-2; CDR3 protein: CASSDPRATYGYTF; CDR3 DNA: TGTGCCAGCAGTGACCCCAGGGCTACCTATGGCTACACCTTC
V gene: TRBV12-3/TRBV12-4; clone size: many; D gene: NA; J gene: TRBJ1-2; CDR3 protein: CASTLSGDGYTF; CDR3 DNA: TGTGCCAGCACTTTAAGTGGGGATGGCTACACCTTC